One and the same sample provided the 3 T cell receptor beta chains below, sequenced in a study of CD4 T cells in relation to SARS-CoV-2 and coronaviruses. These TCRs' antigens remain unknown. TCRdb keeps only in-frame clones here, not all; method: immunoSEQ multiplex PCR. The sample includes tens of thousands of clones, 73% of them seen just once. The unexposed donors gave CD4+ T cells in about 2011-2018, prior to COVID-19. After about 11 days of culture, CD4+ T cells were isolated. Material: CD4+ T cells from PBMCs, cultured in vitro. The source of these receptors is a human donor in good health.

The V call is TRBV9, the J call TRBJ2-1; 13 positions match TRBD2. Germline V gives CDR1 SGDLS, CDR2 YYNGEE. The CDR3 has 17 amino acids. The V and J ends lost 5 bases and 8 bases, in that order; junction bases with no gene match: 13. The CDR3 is CASRPLTSGRSPHEQFF. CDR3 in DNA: TGTGCCAGCAGACCTCTGACTAGCGGGAGGTCCCCCCATGAGCAGTTCTTC.

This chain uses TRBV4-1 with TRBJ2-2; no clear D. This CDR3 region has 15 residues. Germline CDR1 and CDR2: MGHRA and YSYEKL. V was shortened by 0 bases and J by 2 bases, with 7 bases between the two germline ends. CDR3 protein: CASSQDSDNTGELFF. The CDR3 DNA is TGCGCCAGCAGCCAAGATTCGGACAACACCGGGGAGCTGTTTTTT.

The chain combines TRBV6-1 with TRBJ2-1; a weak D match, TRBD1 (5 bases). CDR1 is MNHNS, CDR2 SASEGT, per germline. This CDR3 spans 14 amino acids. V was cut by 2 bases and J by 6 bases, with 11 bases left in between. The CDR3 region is CASSEHGQTNEQFF. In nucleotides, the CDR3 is TGTGCCAGCAGTGAACACGGACAAACCAATGAGCAGTTCTTC.